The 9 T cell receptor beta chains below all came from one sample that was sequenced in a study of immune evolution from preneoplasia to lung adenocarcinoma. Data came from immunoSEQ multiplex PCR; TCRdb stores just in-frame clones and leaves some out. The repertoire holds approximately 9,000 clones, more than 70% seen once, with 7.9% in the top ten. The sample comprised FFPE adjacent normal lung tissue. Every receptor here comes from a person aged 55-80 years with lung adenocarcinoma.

DNA for the CDR3: TGTGCCTGGAGTGGACAGGGATATCAGCCCCAGCATTTT. The encoded protein is CAWSGQGYQPQHF. The chain carries TRBV30 and TRBJ1-5; 7 nucleotides match TRBD1. V dropped 1 base and J dropped 5; count of bases not matched to a gene: 2. Germline CDR1 is GTSNPN and CDR2 is SVGIG (reference sequence). This CDR3 contains 13 residues.

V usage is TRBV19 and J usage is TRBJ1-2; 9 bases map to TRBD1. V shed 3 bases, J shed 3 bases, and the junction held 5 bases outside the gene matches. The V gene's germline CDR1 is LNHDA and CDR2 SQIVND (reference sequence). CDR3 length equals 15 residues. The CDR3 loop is CASSISTGGDYGYTF. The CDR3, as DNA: TGTGCCAGTAGTATTTCGACAGGGGGTGACTATGGCTACACCTTC.

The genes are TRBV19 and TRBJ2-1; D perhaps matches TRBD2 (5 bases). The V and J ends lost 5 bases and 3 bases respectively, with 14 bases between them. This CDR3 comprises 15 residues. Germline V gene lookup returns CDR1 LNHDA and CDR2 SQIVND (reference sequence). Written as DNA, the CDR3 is TGTGCCAGTAGTCTATCAGCGGTACACTACAATGAGCAGTTCTTC. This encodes CASSLSAVHYNEQFF.

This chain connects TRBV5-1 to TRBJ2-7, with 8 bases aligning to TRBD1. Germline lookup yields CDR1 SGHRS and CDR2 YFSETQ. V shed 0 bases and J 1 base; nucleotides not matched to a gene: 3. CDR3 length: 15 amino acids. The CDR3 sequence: CASSLGTGLSYEQYF. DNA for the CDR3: TGCGCCAGCAGCTTGGGGACAGGGTTATCCTACGAGCAGTACTTC.

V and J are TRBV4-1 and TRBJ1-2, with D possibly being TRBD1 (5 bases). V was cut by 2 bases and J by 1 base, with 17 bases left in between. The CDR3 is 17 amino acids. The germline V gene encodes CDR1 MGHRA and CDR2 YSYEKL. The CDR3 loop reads CASSQPFRDGLNYGYTF. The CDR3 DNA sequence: TGCGCCAGCAGCCAACCTTTCCGGGACGGACTTAACTATGGCTACACCTTC.

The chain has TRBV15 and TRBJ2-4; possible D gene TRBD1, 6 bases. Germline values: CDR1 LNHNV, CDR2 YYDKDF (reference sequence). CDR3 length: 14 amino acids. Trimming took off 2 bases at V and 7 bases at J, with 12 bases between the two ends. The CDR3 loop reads CATSRLQGRNIQYF. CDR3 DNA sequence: TGTGCCACCAGCAGACTACAGGGTCGGAACATTCAGTACTTC.

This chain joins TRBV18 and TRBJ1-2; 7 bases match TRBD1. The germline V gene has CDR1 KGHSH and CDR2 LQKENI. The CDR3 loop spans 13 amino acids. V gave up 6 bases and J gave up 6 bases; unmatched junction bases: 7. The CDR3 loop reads CASSVGQLDGYTF. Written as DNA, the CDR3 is TGTGCCAGCTCCGTGGGACAGTTAGATGGCTACACCTTC.

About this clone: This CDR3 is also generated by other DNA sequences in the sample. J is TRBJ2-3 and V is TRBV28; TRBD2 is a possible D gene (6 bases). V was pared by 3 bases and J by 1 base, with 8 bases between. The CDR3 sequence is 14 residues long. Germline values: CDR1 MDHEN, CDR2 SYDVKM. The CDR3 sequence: CASSFLAGTDTQYF. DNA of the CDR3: TGTGCCAGCAGTTTCTTAGCGGGCACAGATACGCAGTATTTT.

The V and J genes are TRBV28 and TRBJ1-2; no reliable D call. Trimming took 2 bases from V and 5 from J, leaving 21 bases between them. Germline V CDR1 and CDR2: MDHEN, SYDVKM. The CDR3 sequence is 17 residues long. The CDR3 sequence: CASSLGQSGVVRYGYTF. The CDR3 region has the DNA TGTGCCAGCAGTTTAGGGCAGTCCGGCGTAGTACGGTATGGCTACACCTTC.